The rows below give T cell receptor beta chains drawn from one sample of a study of blood T cell repertoires in COVID-19. Sequencing was performed with immunoSEQ multiplex PCR; in TCRdb, only in-frame clones are kept and a portion is missing. This sample has about 70,000 clones; 80% to 90% occur once, and the top ten carry around 16%. Material for sequencing was peripheral blood. These receptors came from an elderly man with acute or convalescent COVID-19. CDR3s include the opening cysteine and the closing phenylalanine or tryptophan. The D gene is left open where the match is weak. Size is omitted from some rows. Given values are once, few, many or a class for expanded clones.

j_call | v_call | clone_size | d_call | cdr3_aa | cdr3_nt
TRBJ2-2 | TRBV2 | - | - | CASSEAESGVVAGELFF | TGTGCCAGCAGTGAAGCAGAGTCAGGGGTAGTAGCCGGGGAGCTGTTTTTT
TRBJ2-7 | TRBV5-4 | - | TRBD1 | CASSRRRQGSSYEQYF | TGTGCCAGCAGCCGACGCCGACAGGGTAGCTCCTACGAGCAGTACTTC
TRBJ1-2 | TRBV20-1 | - | TRBD1 | CSASFVDRGRGYTF | TGCAGTGCTAGTTTCGTAGACAGGGGAAGGGGCTACACCTTC
TRBJ2-7 | TRBV11-3 | once | TRBD2 | CASSGTSPEQYF | TGTGCCAGCAGCGGGACTAGCCCCGAGCAGTACTTC
TRBJ1-4 | TRBV29-1 | - | - | CSVEQGREKLFF | TGCAGCGTTGAACAGGGTCGGGAAAAACTGTTTTTT
TRBJ2-3 | TRBV2 | - | - | CASRGHGFGGSTDTQYF | TGTGCCAGCAGGGGCCACGGGTTCGGGGGAAGCACAGATACGCAGTATTTT
TRBJ1-2 | TRBV19 | - | - | CASSQTGGNYGYTF | TGTGCCAGTAGTCAAACGGGGGGGAACTATGGCTACACCTTC
TRBJ2-7 | TRBV7-8 | few | TRBD2 | CASSLIGVTSDYSYEQYF | TGTGCCAGCAGCCTCATAGGGGTGACTAGCGACTACTCCTACGAGCAGTACTTC
TRBJ1-6 | TRBV5-6 | - | TRBD1 | CASSLAGQGNSPLHF | TGTGCCAGCAGCTTGGCGGGACAGGGGAATTCACCCCTCCACTTT
TRBJ2-3 | TRBV3-1/TRBV3-2 | - | TRBD2 | CASSHFSGSWTDTQYF | TGTGCCAGCAGCCATTTTAGCGGGAGTTGGACAGATACGCAGTATTTT
TRBJ1-2 | TRBV7-2 | - | - | CAYRVGTGGYTF | TGTGCCTACCGGGTGGGAACAGGGGGCTACACCTTC
TRBJ2-1 | TRBV6-5 | - | - | CASMRAGGDEQFF | TGTGCCAGCATGCGGGCAGGTGGGGATGAGCAGTTCTTC
TRBJ2-7 | TRBV5-1 | - | TRBD1 | CASSSPYRGNYEQYF | TGCGCCAGCAGCTCCCCGTACAGGGGTAACTACGAGCAGTACTTC
TRBJ1-5 | TRBV7-2 | - | - | CASSLSGPNQPQHF | TGTGCCAGCAGCTTAAGTGGGCCCAATCAGCCCCAGCATTTT
TRBJ1-5 | TRBV5-5 | - | - | CASSIGGTGQPQHF | TGTGCCAGCAGCATAGGGGGAACGGGTCAGCCCCAGCATTTT
TRBJ2-7 | TRBV7-2 | - | - | CASSLAQKYEQYF | TGTGCCAGCAGCTTAGCACAAAAGTACGAGCAGTACTTC
TRBJ2-1 | TRBV28 | - | - | CAILRAGPHNEQFF | TGTGCCATCCTTAGGGCGGGCCCTCACAATGAGCAGTTCTTC
TRBJ2-1 | TRBV19 | - | TRBD2 | CASSIFGTSGYNEQFF | TGTGCCAGTAGTATATTTGGGACTAGCGGCTACAATGAGCAGTTCTTC
TRBJ2-1 | TRBV21-1 | - | - | CASKTGTSVNNEQFF | TGTGCCAGCAAAACCGGGACTTCGGTAAACAATGAGCAGTTCTTC
TRBJ2-1 | TRBV7-2 | - | - | CASSLGAGAYNEQFF | TGTGCCAGCAGCTTAGGGGCAGGGGCCTACAATGAGCAGTTCTTC
TRBJ2-2 | TRBV9 | once | TRBD1 | CASGRGPTGELFF | TGTGCCAGCGGCAGGGGGCCCACCGGGGAGCTGTTTTTT
TRBJ2-5 | TRBV7-7 | - | - | CASSLGLLQETQYF | TGTGCTAGCAGCTTAGGTCTACTTCAAGAGACCCAGTACTTC
TRBJ2-1 | TRBV5-1 | - | - | CASSLEQGNYNEQFF | TGCGCCAGCAGCTTGGAACAGGGTAACTACAATGAGCAGTTCTTC
TRBJ2-3 | TRBV7-9 | - | - | CASSWVSLESTDTQYF | TGTGCCAGCAGCTGGGTATCCCTGGAGTCCACAGATACGCAGTATTTT
TRBJ2-2 | TRBV7-3 | - | - | CASSLTSTFANTGELFF | TGTGCCAGCAGCCTTACCTCCACTTTCGCGAACACCGGGGAGCTGTTTTTT
TRBJ2-7 | TRBV4-1 | - | - | CASSQDPTGTYEQYF | TGCGCCAGCAGCCAAGACCCGACGGGAACCTACGAGCAGTACTTC
TRBJ2-3 | TRBV6-4 | - | TRBD2 | CASSDRAGYTDTQYF | TGTGCCAGCAGTGATCGAGCGGGATACACAGATACGCAGTATTTT
TRBJ1-5 | TRBV15 | - | - | CATSRVTGDVRPQHF | TGTGCCACCAGCAGAGTCACGGGGGACGTGCGGCCCCAGCATTTT
TRBJ1-4 | TRBV6-6 | - | TRBD1 | CASSQYRGSLRWEKLFF | TGTGCCAGCAGTCAATACAGGGGGAGTTTGAGGTGGGAAAAACTGTTTTTT
TRBJ1-2 | TRBV21-1 | few | - | CASSANTGGANYGYTF | TGTGCCAGCAGCGCAAATACAGGGGGCGCGAACTATGGCTACACCTTC
TRBJ2-7 | TRBV11-1 | - | TRBD1 | CASSPRQGDSYEQYF | TGTGCCAGCAGCCCACGACAGGGAGATTCCTACGAGCAGTACTTC
TRBJ2-5 | TRBV5-4 | once | - | CASSFGVPPETQYF | TGTGCCAGCAGCTTCGGGGTTCCCCCAGAGACCCAGTACTTC
TRBJ2-1 | TRBV5-6 | - | - | CASSLLEERSEQFF | TGTGCCAGCAGCTTGTTGGAGGAACGGAGTGAGCAGTTCTTC
TRBJ2-4 | TRBV3-1/TRBV3-2 | - | TRBD2 | CASSASGGNIQYF | TGTGCCAGCAGCGCCTCGGGGGGGAACATTCAGTACTTC
TRBJ2-2 | TRBV9 | - | TRBD2 | CASTGGEGGELFF | TGTGCCAGCACCGGAGGGGAGGGCGGGGAGCTGTTTTTT
TRBJ1-5 | TRBV19 | - | - | CASSIASGQPQHF | TGTGCCAGTAGTATAGCGTCGGGTCAGCCCCAGCATTTT
TRBJ1-5 | TRBV18 | - | TRBD1 | CASSYDRDQPQHF | TGTGCCAGCTCCTACGACAGGGATCAGCCCCAGCATTTT
TRBJ2-1 | TRBV5-1 | once | - | CASIAVSGHGDEQFF | TGCGCCAGCATAGCGGTCTCGGGCCACGGGGATGAGCAGTTCTTC
TRBJ2-1 | TRBV7-2 | - | TRBD1 | CASSLGTGRWSEQFF | TGTGCCAGCAGCTTAGGGACAGGGAGGTGGAGTGAGCAGTTCTTC
TRBJ1-2 | TRBV15 | few | TRBD1 | CATSGGQGAKGYTF | TGTGCCACCAGCGGTGGACAGGGGGCAAAAGGCTACACCTTC
TRBJ2-3 | TRBV6-5 | - | - | CASSYPGEADTQYF | TGTGCCAGCAGTTACCCCGGAGAGGCAGATACGCAGTATTTT
TRBJ1-1 | TRBV30 | - | TRBD1 | CAWTRATGGWTEAFF | TGTGCCTGGACTCGAGCCACAGGGGGGTGGACTGAAGCTTTCTTT
TRBJ1-4 | TRBV9 | - | TRBD1 | CASSVGQGAGKLFF | TGTGCCAGCAGCGTTGGACAGGGGGCTGGAAAACTGTTTTTT
TRBJ1-1 | TRBV19 | - | - | CASSITSGGRTEAFF | TGTGCCAGTAGTATCACTTCGGGGGGACGGACTGAAGCTTTCTTT
TRBJ2-7 | TRBV5-4 | - | TRBD2 | CASRYGLAAPYEQYF | TGTGCCAGCAGATATGGACTAGCGGCTCCCTACGAGCAGTACTTC
TRBJ2-7 | TRBV7-7 | - | TRBD2 | CASSLAGRQTYEQYF | TGTGCTAGCAGCTTAGCGGGGCGACAGACCTACGAGCAGTACTTC
TRBJ2-5 | TRBV4-1 | - | - | CASSQGPDKETQYF | TGCGCCAGCAGCCAAGGTCCGGACAAGGAGACCCAGTACTTC
TRBJ2-5 | TRBV12-3/TRBV12-4 | - | - | CASSLRDRETQYF | TGTGCCAGCAGTTTACGAGACAGAGAGACCCAGTACTTC
TRBJ2-5 | TRBV9 | - | - | CASSDESGTQYF | TGTGCCAGCAGCGACGAGAGCGGGACCCAGTACTTC
TRBJ2-5 | TRBV24-1 | - | TRBD1 | CATSIQGAGGETQYF | TGTGCCACCAGTATACAGGGGGCCGGAGGGGAGACCCAGTACTTC
TRBJ2-5 | TRBV20-1 | - | - | CSASPSGRQETQYF | TGCAGTGCTAGTCCTTCTGGTAGACAAGAGACCCAGTACTTC
TRBJ2-2 | TRBV19 | - | - | CASSIEPGLGELFF | TGTGCCAGTAGTATAGAACCGGGGTTAGGGGAGCTGTTTTTT
TRBJ1-5 | TRBV6-2/TRBV6-3 | - | TRBD1 | CASSSTGGLDQPQHF | TGTGCCAGCAGTTCGACAGGGGGCCTGGATCAGCCCCAGCATTTT
TRBJ1-5 | TRBV28 | - | - | CASSQQGSNQPQHF | TGTGCCAGCAGTCAACAGGGAAGCAATCAGCCCCAGCATTTT
TRBJ1-1 | TRBV9 | - | TRBD1 | CASSKRTGFTEAFF | TGTGCCAGCAGCAAACGGACAGGGTTCACTGAAGCTTTCTTT
TRBJ2-7 | TRBV7-6 | - | TRBD1 | CASSSGQLSSYEQYF | TGTGCCAGCAGCTCGGGACAGCTGAGCTCCTACGAGCAGTACTTC
TRBJ2-1 | TRBV11-2 | - | TRBD2 | CASSPRSGSRNEQFF | TGTGCCAGCAGCCCCCGTAGCGGGAGCAGGAATGAGCAGTTCTTC
TRBJ2-3 | TRBV7-8 | - | TRBD2 | CASSSLAGGPSTDTQYF | TGTGCCAGCAGCTCTTTAGCGGGGGGCCCTAGCACAGATACGCAGTATTTT
TRBJ2-3 | TRBV27 | - | - | CARREVRDTQYF | TGTGCCAGGAGAGAGGTCCGAGATACGCAGTATTTT